Presented here are 12 T cell receptor beta chains from one specimen sequenced in a study of graft-versus-host responses after intestinal transplantation. Clones were sequenced by immunoSEQ multiplex PCR, and TCRdb holds only the in-frame ones, with some missing. The sample shows fewer than 85,000 clones, over 75% of them seen only once. Their target antigens are unknown. The sequencing used unstimulated CD4+ T cells sorted from spleen or lymph node cells, collected before transplant. These receptors came from a human donor who was the organ donor for an intestinal transplant.

J is TRBJ1-4 and V is TRBV19, with D perhaps matching TRBD1 (6 bases). The CDR3 has 14 amino acids. The ends were cut back, 3 bases at V and 8 bases at J, with 13 bases in the middle. Germline V gene data show CDR1 as LNHDA and CDR2 as SQIVND (reference sequence). The CDR3 nucleotides are TGTGCCAGTAGTATTCAAACAGGGATCGAAAAACTGTTTTTT. This sequence encodes CASSIQTGIEKLFF.

This rearrangement joins TRBV18 to TRBJ1-2; D remains ambiguous. This CDR3 region has 13 residues. The ends were cut back, 6 bases at V and 8 bases at J, with 16 bases in the middle. Germline assignment: CDR1 KGHSH and CDR2 LQKENI. DNA for the CDR3: TGTGCCAGCTCTCCCGGAGGATTTGAGGGCTACACCTTC. This gives the protein CASSPGGFEGYTF.

The genes are TRBV11-2 and TRBJ2-1; 11 bases line up with TRBD2. CDR3 size: 15 residues. In germline, CDR1 is SGHAT, CDR2 FQNNGV. V lost 7 bases and J lost 4; bases outside the gene matches: 6. CDR3 nucleotides: TGTGCCAGCACCCTACTAGCGGGGGCATACAATGAGCAGTTCTTC. Encoded protein: CASTLLAGAYNEQFF.

V and J are TRBV4-1 and TRBJ2-6; perhaps TRBD1 as D (7 bases). The CDR3 has 15 residues. The V gene lost 6 bases and the J gene lost 2 bases, with 11 bases spanning the gap. CDR1 is MGHRA, CDR2 YSYEKL, per germline. CDR3 nucleotide sequence: TGCGCCAGCAGTCGGGGGACAGCTGGGGCCAACGTCCTGACTTTC. Amino acid sequence: CASSRGTAGANVLTF.

The V and J genes are TRBV30 and TRBJ2-1; 9 nucleotides line up with TRBD1. The V segment lost 1 base and the J segment 4 bases; nucleotides outside the gene matches: 11. This CDR3 comprises 17 residues. Germline V gene lookup returns CDR1 GTSNPN and CDR2 SVGIG (reference sequence). The CDR3 DNA follows: TGTGCCTGGAGTGCGTACAGGGGGCCTAATTCTTACAATGAGCAGTTCTTC. Residues: CAWSAYRGPNSYNEQFF.

This clone was found once. V and J are TRBV7-8 and TRBJ2-6, with D tentatively TRBD1 (6 bases). Trimming took 3 bases from V and 1 from J, leaving 13 bases between them. Germline CDR1 SGHVS, CDR2 FQNEAQ. The CDR3 is 17 residues long. The CDR3 here is CASSLVLTGSGANVLTF. The CDR3 DNA sequence: TGTGCCAGCAGCTTGGTCCTTACAGGGTCTGGGGCCAACGTCCTGACTTTC.

This clone was counted a few times. The gene calls are TRBV7-3 and TRBJ1-1, with D tentatively TRBD1 (5 bases). There are 13 residues in the CDR3. Looked up from germline, CDR1 is SGHTA and CDR2 is FQGTGA. Between the trimmed V and J ends, which lost 5 bases and 8 bases, there was a span of 15 bases. CDR3 DNA sequence: TGTGCCAGCAGCCAAAGGTCGGGGGGGGAAGCTTTCTTT. Translating it yields CASSQRSGGEAFF. The full variable domain, with the rest looked up from reference TRBV7-3 and TRBJ1-1, is GAGVSQTPSNKVTEKGKYVELRCDPISGHTALYWYRQSLGQGPEFLIYFQGTGAADDSGLPNDRFFAVRPEGSVSTLKIQRTERGDSAVYLCASSQRSGGEAFFGQGTRLTVV.

V gene TRBV28 combines with J gene TRBJ1-2; 7 bases map to TRBD1. Germline assignment: CDR1 MDHEN and CDR2 SYDVKM. The CDR3 extends over 14 amino acids. Trimming took 8 bases from V and 4 from J; bases not matched to a gene: 10. The CDR3 DNA follows: TGTGCCAGCTCTCAAACCCGGGACAGCTATGGCTACACCTTC. It translates to CASSQTRDSYGYTF.

For this clone: This specimen includes other DNA sequences encoding the same CDR3. The chain has TRBV15 and TRBJ2-2; a weak D match, TRBD2 (5 bases). Germline V gene lookup returns CDR1 LNHNV and CDR2 YYDKDF (reference sequence). Trimming took off 0 bases at V and 4 bases at J, with 6 bases between the two ends. The CDR3 loop spans 14 amino acids. The CDR3 DNA follows: TGTGCCACCAGCAGAGATCGGGGCACCGGGGAGCTGTTTTTT. Translated: CATSRDRGTGELFF.

The V gene is TRBV19, the J gene TRBJ2-2; 9 bases align to TRBD1. The CDR3 has 16 residues. Germline CDR1 reads LNHDA; CDR2 reads SQIVND (reference sequence). Losses at the gene ends were 3 bases for V and 1 base for J; bases not matched to a gene: 3. For the CDR3, the DNA is TGTGCCAGTAGTATCACAGGGGGCGGGAACACCGGGGAGCTGTTTTTT. Translated, it gives CASSITGGGNTGELFF.

The chain has TRBV7-2 and TRBJ1-2; D remains ambiguous. The CDR3 has 15 amino acids. Germline CDR1 reads SGHTA; CDR2 reads FQGNSA. The ends were cut back, 1 base at V and 5 bases at J, with 14 bases in the middle. The CDR3 nucleotides read TGTGCCAGCAGCTTAGTTACGGGCTCGGGGTATGGCTACACCTTC. Its translation is CASSLVTGSGYGYTF.

The chain has TRBV28 and TRBJ1-2; 7 nucleotides match TRBD1. J lost 5 bases, V lost 3 bases, and 3 bases had no gene match. The length of the CDR3 is 13 residues. Per the germline V gene, CDR1 is MDHEN and CDR2 is SYDVKM. The CDR3: CASSLQGGYGYTF. DNA of the CDR3: TGTGCCAGCAGTTTGCAGGGGGGATATGGCTACACCTTC.